Sequencing of this T cell receptor (beta chain) was carried out in a study of PD-1 and CTLA-4 blockade in melanoma. Generated by immunoSEQ multiplex PCR, the TCRdb table keeps only in-frame clones and is missing some. Here the sample spans approximately 15,000 clones, less than 85% being singletons. V trimming: 3 bases; J trimming: 3 bases; junction bases outside the gene matches: 7. CDR3 size: 16 residues. Looked up from germline, CDR1 is PRHDT and CDR2 is FYEKMQ (reference sequence). The receptor was isolated from a human donor with melanoma. This specimen was CD8+ T cells from peripheral blood, taken from a patient given anti-PD-1 treatment. This rearrangement joins TRBV13 to TRBJ2-2; 7 nucleotides line up with TRBD2. In DNA form, the CDR3 reads TGTGCCAGCAGCTTGAAGCGGGACTTCGACACCGGGGAGCTGTTTTTT. This gives the protein CASSLKRDFDTGELFF.